This T cell receptor beta chain emerged from a study of T cell changes during pregnancy in multiple sclerosis. Sequenced by immunoSEQ multiplex PCR; TCRdb stores in-frame clones only, minus some. The sample lists under 150,000 clones, about 96% occurring once. The CDR3 contains 14 residues. Germline trimming cut 5 bases from V and 1 base from J; bases unmatched to any gene: 4. Germline V lookup: CDR1 MDHEN, CDR2 SYDVKM. The clonotype comes from a female donor with multiple sclerosis, enrolled in a pregnancy study. The chain recombines TRBV28 with TRBJ1-1; 7 nucleotides line up with TRBD1. Sequences were derived from peripheral blood, sampled after pregnancy. The CDR3 sequence is CASSRTGGNTEAFF. The CDR3 DNA sequence: TGTGCCAGCAGTCGGACAGGCGGGAACACTGAAGCTTTCTTT.